Listed below are T cell receptor beta chains from one sample, sequenced in a study of graft-versus-host responses after intestinal transplantation. The antigens for these receptors are not known. The repertoire was sequenced with immunoSEQ multiplex PCR; TCRdb's copy has only in-frame clones and lacks some. The repertoire has about 85,000 clones, more than 85% of them found once; the top ten carry about 8%. The sample was unstimulated CD8+ T cells sorted from spleen or lymph node cells, taken before transplant. These receptor sequences come from a human donor who was the organ donor for an intestinal transplant. CDR3s include the opening cysteine and the closing phenylalanine or tryptophan. The order of the fields is V gene, J gene, D gene, clone size, CDR3 protein, CDR3 DNA. D genes are given only for firm matches. Expanded clones are given a class, and other clones once, few, many or no size at all.

TRBV7-9	TRBJ1-2	.	.	CASSLEPGPFYTF	TGTGCCAGCAGCCTAGAGCCGGGACCCTTTTACACCTTC
TRBV9	TRBJ1-1	.	.	CASSGAGLGAFF	TGTGCCAGCAGCGGCGCAGGACTTGGAGCTTTCTTT
TRBV11-2	TRBJ2-4	TRBD2	.	CASSLWTSGGGRQNIQYF	TGTGCCAGCAGCCTCTGGACTAGCGGGGGTGGCCGGCAAAACATTCAGTACTTC
TRBV4-1	TRBJ2-1	TRBD2	once	CASRRSGGEYNEQFF	TGCGCCAGCAGGCGCAGCGGGGGGGAATACAATGAGCAGTTCTTC
TRBV2	TRBJ1-5	TRBD1	.	CASTPGRTGGNQPQHF	TGTGCCAGCACCCCGGGGCGGACAGGGGGGAATCAGCCCCAGCATTTT
TRBV6-5	TRBJ2-6	.	.	CASSLLISGANVLTF	TGTGCCAGCAGCCTCCTTATCTCTGGGGCCAACGTCCTGACTTTC
TRBV6-5	TRBJ1-3	.	.	CASSYVGAGKHHIF	TGTGCCAGCAGTTACGTCGGGGCCGGGAAACACCATATATTT
TRBV19	TRBJ1-1	.	.	CASSIWAEGEAFF	TGTGCCAGTAGTATCTGGGCAGAGGGTGAAGCTTTCTTT
TRBV10-2	TRBJ1-3	TRBD1	.	CASSEAGTGVSSGNTIYF	TGCGCCAGCAGTGAGGCAGGGACAGGGGTGTCATCTGGAAACACCATATATTTT
TRBV6-1	TRBJ2-2	.	.	CASSHPESTGRLFF	TGTGCCAGCAGTCACCCGGAGAGTACCGGCCGGCTGTTTTTT
TRBV6-5	TRBJ2-7	.	.	CATRDTNSYEQYF	TGTGCCACGAGGGACACCAACTCCTACGAGCAGTACTTC
TRBV7-6	TRBJ2-7	TRBD2	.	CASVGSGSQEQYF	TGTGCCAGCGTGGGTAGCGGGAGTCAAGAGCAGTACTTC
TRBV27	TRBJ2-2	TRBD1	.	CASSFRQGALELGELFF	TGTGCCAGCAGTTTTCGACAGGGGGCGCTGGAACTCGGGGAGCTGTTTTTT
TRBV30	TRBJ2-5	TRBD2	.	CAWNRLAGAETQYF	TGTGCCTGGAATAGACTAGCGGGAGCAGAGACCCAGTACTTC
TRBV19	TRBJ1-3	TRBD1	few	CASSPWTGRPGNTIYF	TGTGCCAGTAGTCCCTGGACAGGGAGACCTGGAAACACCATATATTTT
TRBV5-5	TRBJ1-5	.	.	CASSLWGDSNQPQHF	TGTGCCAGCAGCTTGTGGGGAGATAGCAATCAGCCCCAGCATTTT
TRBV5-4	TRBJ2-7	TRBD1	.	CASSLRTGAYEQYF	TGTGCCAGCAGCTTGAGGACAGGAGCCTACGAGCAGTACTTC
TRBV10-3	TRBJ1-6	.	.	CAISEEGGGNSPLHF	TGTGCCATCAGTGAGGAGGGGGGCGGGAATTCACCCCTCCACTTT
TRBV2	TRBJ2-3	.	.	CASRSPGLSTDTQYF	TGTGCCAGCAGGTCCCCGGGACTTAGCACAGATACGCAGTATTTT
TRBV4-2	TRBJ1-5	.	.	CASSQDGQIGLLRQPQHF	TGTGCCAGCAGCCAAGACGGACAGATAGGACTTTTAAGACAGCCCCAGCATTTT